This entry describes one T cell receptor (beta chain). This sample is part of a study of OX40 agonist ivuxolimab in advanced cancers. The V and J ends lost 3 bases and 16 bases respectively, with 16 bases between them. CDR3 length: 12 residues. The germline CDR1 and CDR2 sequences are SNHLY and FYNNEI. The protocol was immunoSEQ multiplex PCR, while the TCRdb copy is restricted to in-frame clones and leaves out a portion. The sample lists around 18,000 clones; approximately 83% were seen once. The specimen comprised CD4+ or CD8+ T cells sorted from blood, sampled in a trial of the OX40 agonist ivuxolimab. This chain links TRBV2 with TRBJ2-1; the D gene could be TRBD1 or TRBD2 (6 bases each). This sequence was found in an adult with an advanced solid tumor such as melanoma, head and neck, liver or kidney cancer. CDR3: CASSEEGDAHFF. In DNA, the CDR3 is TGTGCCAGCAGTGAGGAGGGGGACGCCCACTTCTTC.